This T cell receptor (beta chain) was found in a study of blood T cell repertoires in COVID-19. About the study: Whether acute or convalescent, the COVID-19 samples came from the United States, Italy and Spain.

Authors' data handling: Using reference gene primer amplification, nucleated cell counts were estimated. The data were produced by immunoSEQ multiplex PCR, yet TCRdb's version contains in-frame clones alone and is incomplete. The V and J calls and the clone size are those of that table, but D and trimming were determined from the DNA. The table shows a few hundred thousand clones, with 85% to 90% occurring only once. Germline CDR1 reads SGHRS; CDR2 reads YFSETQ. This CDR3 is built from 16 residues. The V end lost 0 bases, the J end lost 4 bases, and 14 bases lay between the germline ends. Sequenced input: PBMCs or T cells enriched from blood (not recorded which). The chain has TRBV5-1 and TRBJ1-5; perhaps TRBD1 as D (5 bases). The clonotype was recovered from a woman aged 50 to 60 with acute COVID-19. Here the CDR3 reads CASSLAGGRGNQPQHF. The CDR3 nucleotides read TGCGCCAGCAGCTTGGCCGGGGGAAGAGGGAATCAGCCCCAGCATTTT.